This T cell receptor (beta chain) was profiled in a study of identical twins. In regard to this clonotype: The junction and the germline gene differ at one end; a read error may be behind it.

One entry per CDR3 protein, called by TCRdb with MiXCR from the 5' RACE reads. The table lists around 290,000 distinct CDR3 sequences, 8% to 9.5% of them singletons, with 6% to 8.5% in the top ten. This CDR3 has 13 amino acids. Germline CDR1 is LGHNA and CDR2 is YSLEER. The same sample was also used in a study of yellow fever vaccine responses in identical twins.

The sequencing input was CD8+ T cells sorted from blood. This TCR was recovered from a woman in her late teens or twenties in good health. The chain couples TRBV4-3 to TRBJ2-5; the D call may be TRBD1 or TRBD2 (7 bases each). DNA for the CDR3: TGCGCCAGCAGCCCCAGGGGGGGAGAGACCCAGTGCTTC. This encodes CASSPRGGETQCF.